Included here is one T cell receptor (beta chain) sequence, with context. Its antigen is unidentified. One end of the junction fails to match germline, which may point to a read error. Each CDR3 protein is one row after TCRdb ran MiXCR on the RT-PCR reads. The sample has hundreds of thousands of distinct CDR3 sequences, 13% to 15% seen once. These data come from a study of response to subunit inactivated influenza vaccine. Study-wide results and caveats: Authors suggested each seasonal flu vaccination may recruit only limited numbers of new T cells.

The sample consisted of PBMCs from blood, taken around 14 days before vaccination. This sequence was found in a man over 45 who received an inactivated influenza vaccine.

Here the CDR3 reads CASSRPGGTGDLFF. CDR3 in DNA: TGCGCCAGCAGCCGACCGGGGGGGACCGGGGACCTGTTTTTT. This rearrangement joins TRBV5-1 to TRBJ2-2, with 8 positions matching TRBD2. This CDR3 region has 14 residues. CDR1 and CDR2 (germline): SGHRS, YFSETQ. Looking up the rest from reference TRBV5-1 and TRBJ2-2 gives the full variable domain: KAGVTQTPRYLIKTRGQQVTLSCSPISGHRSVSWYQQTPGQGLQFLFEYFSETQRNKGNFPGRFSGRQFSNSRSEMNVSTLELGDSALYLCASSRPGGTGDLFFGEGSRLTVL.